These 30 T cell receptor beta chains were all obtained from the same sample, sequenced in a study of T cell responses to AZD1222 COVID-19 vaccine. Assay used: immunoSEQ multiplex PCR; TCRdb lists only in-frame clones, some missing. Of 160,000 or so clones in the sample, approximately 90% were seen once. This specimen consisted of peripheral blood, obtained on day 0 of AZD1222 vaccination. These receptors all come from an adult in good health.

The chain is built from TRBV10-3 and TRBJ1-4; no firm D call. This CDR3 is built from 13 residues. CDR1 and CDR2 from the germline V gene are ENHRY and SYGVKD. Trimming pared 7 bases from V and 5 bases from J, leaving 11 bases between. The CDR3 here is CAIKPDGNEKLFF. The CDR3, as DNA: TGTGCCATCAAGCCAGACGGAAATGAAAAACTGTTTTTT.

The rearrangement links TRBV7-9 to TRBJ2-1, with 10 bases aligning to TRBD2. The germline V gene encodes CDR1 SEHNR and CDR2 FQNEAQ (reference sequence). Trimming at V came to 2 bases and at J to 9 bases, leaving 10 bases not matched to a gene. The CDR3 is 16 residues long. In DNA form, the CDR3 reads TGTGCCAGCAGCTTATTGACTAGCGGGTCTATGGGTGAGCAGTTCTTC. The encoded protein is CASSLLTSGSMGEQFF.

The chain joins TRBV2 to TRBJ2-1, with 10 bases lining up with TRBD2. V was pared by 6 bases and J by 6 bases, with 5 bases of the junction left unmatched. Germline CDR1 is SNHLY and CDR2 is FYNNEI. CDR3 length equals 14 residues. CDR3 nucleotide sequence: TGTGCCAGCAGCCTCAGCGGGAGGGCCAATGAGCAGTTCTTC. Residues: CASSLSGRANEQFF.

The genes are TRBV7-8 and TRBJ2-6; D is perhaps TRBD1 or TRBD2 (5 bases each). Looked up from germline, CDR1 is SGHVS and CDR2 is FQNEAQ. The CDR3 is 17 residues long. The V end was cut by 5 bases, the J end by 0 bases, with 14 bases between. This chain's CDR3 is CASSQFSGTSGANVLTF. The CDR3 DNA reads TGTGCCAGCAGCCAGTTTTCCGGGACCTCTGGGGCCAACGTCCTGACTTTC.

This clone showed up just once. J is TRBJ2-1 and V is TRBV2; D possibly corresponds to TRBD2 (7 bases). The CDR3 is made up of 11 amino acids. Germline CDR1 reads SNHLY; CDR2 reads FYNNEI. Trimming removed 7 bases at V and 9 bases at J, with 10 bases between. The CDR3 region is CASIGGAEQFF. The CDR3 nucleotides are TGTGCCAGCATAGGGGGGGCTGAGCAGTTCTTC. The variable domain in full, completed from reference TRBV2 and TRBJ2-1, reads EPEVTQTPSHQVTQMGQEVILRCVPISNHLYFYWYRQILGQKVEFLVSFYNNEISEKSEIFDDQFSVERPDGSNFTLKIRSTKLEDSAMYFCASIGGAEQFFGPGTRLTVL.

The chain carries TRBV5-4 and TRBJ2-3; TRBD2 is a possible D gene (5 bases). V was trimmed by 4 bases and J by 3 bases, leaving 15 bases between them. CDR3 length: 15 amino acids. Germline V gives CDR1 SGHNT, CDR2 YYREEE (reference sequence). CDR3 region: CASSRPELDTDTQYF. In DNA form, the CDR3 reads TGTGCCAGCAGCAGGCCGGAACTAGATACAGATACGCAGTATTTT.

A single count supports this clone. The rearrangement uses TRBV6-5 and TRBJ2-5, with D possibly matching TRBD2 (6 bases). Trimming stripped 0 bases from V and 6 bases from J, with 17 bases between. The germline gives CDR1 MNHEY, CDR2 SVGAGI. CDR3 length equals 16 residues. The CDR3 DNA reads as TGTGCCAGCAGTTACTCGGCGGGGAATAGGGGCAAGACCCAGTACTTC. The encoded protein is CASSYSAGNRGKTQYF.

This chain connects TRBV12-3 or TRBV12-4 to TRBJ1-6; 7 bases match TRBD1. This CDR3 spans 13 amino acids. Trimming removed 8 bases from V and 5 bases from J; junction bases left unmatched: 3. The CDR3 nucleotides are TGTGCCAGCCGCGGACAGGATAATTCACCCCTCCACTTT. Translated, it gives CASRGQDNSPLHF.

This chain joins TRBV9 and TRBJ1-2, with D possibly being TRBD1 (6 bases). With 4 bases removed from V and 0 bases from J, the gap between germline ends came to 7 bases. The CDR3 runs to 13 residues. The germline V gene has CDR1 SGDLS and CDR2 YYNGEE. In DNA, the CDR3 is TGTGCCAGCAGCCAGGGGTCTAACTATGGCTACACCTTC. As protein: CASSQGSNYGYTF. Looking up the rest from reference TRBV9 and TRBJ1-2 gives the full variable domain: DSGVTQTPKHLITATGQRVTLRCSPRSGDLSVYWYQQSLDQGLQFLIQYYNGEERAKGNILERFSAQQFPDLHSELNLSSLELGDSALYFCASSQGSNYGYTFGSGTRLTVV.

The chain links TRBV11-2 to TRBJ2-3; D is unresolved. This CDR3 spans 15 amino acids. The germline V and J ends were trimmed by 2 bases and 0 bases, with 9 bases remaining between them. Germline assignment: CDR1 SGHAT and CDR2 FQNNGV. The CDR3 here is CASSLLGGSTDTQYF. Written as DNA, the CDR3 is TGTGCCAGCAGCTTACTCGGCGGCAGCACAGATACGCAGTATTTT.

The chain uses TRBV4-2 and TRBJ2-3; D unresolved. The CDR3 runs to 15 residues. V was trimmed by 5 bases and J by 2 bases, leaving 14 bases between them. Germline loops: CDR1 LGHNA, CDR2 YNFKEQ. The CDR3, as DNA: TGTGCCAGCAGCTCAACCAGCCTTAACACAGATACGCAGTATTTT. It specifies CASSSTSLNTDTQYF.

This clone was counted a single time. The chain uses TRBV14 and TRBJ1-2; possible D gene TRBD1, 5 bases. CDR3 length: 13 amino acids. Germline-derived CDR1 and CDR2 are SGHDN and FVKESK. V was cut by 0 bases and J by 4 bases, with 6 bases left in between. The CDR3, as DNA: TGTGCCAGCAGCCAAGATGGGACCTATGGCTACACCTTC. Protein sequence: CASSQDGTYGYTF.

V and J are TRBV28 and TRBJ2-7, with D perhaps matching TRBD1 (6 bases). Deletions cut 6 bases from V and 6 bases from J, with 18 bases between. The CDR3 extends over 14 amino acids. Germline V gives CDR1 MDHEN, CDR2 SYDVKM. CDR3 region: CASSSGHPLAEQYF. In DNA, the CDR3 is TGTGCCAGCAGCTCGGGACACCCCTTGGCCGAGCAGTACTTC.

Note on this clone: The sample holds other DNA sequences that translate to the same CDR3. This chain links TRBV28 with TRBJ1-2, with 7 bases matching TRBD1. Germline trimming cut 3 bases from V and 7 bases from J; bases unmatched to any gene: 8. Germline loops: CDR1 MDHEN, CDR2 SYDVKM. There are 14 residues in the CDR3. The CDR3: CASSLYRGFGGYTF. The DNA of the CDR3 is TGTGCCAGCAGTTTGTACAGGGGTTTTGGTGGCTACACCTTC.

The J gene is TRBJ1-1, the V gene TRBV5-1; D might be TRBD1 (5 bases). The CDR3 is made up of 14 amino acids. Germline V gene sequence: CDR1 SGHRS, CDR2 YFSETQ. V lost 4 bases to trimming and J lost 1 base, with 11 bases between them. CDR3 nucleotides: TGCGCCAGCAGCCCGGGACCGGCGAACACTGAAGCTTTCTTT. It codes for CASSPGPANTEAFF.

The chain carries TRBV6-5 and TRBJ1-4; perhaps TRBD1 as D (5 bases). The CDR3 loop spans 14 amino acids. Germline lookup yields CDR1 MNHEY and CDR2 SVGAGI. V lost 7 bases to trimming and J lost 3 bases, with 12 bases between them. The DNA for the CDR3 is TGTGCCAGCAACCTCCGGGGCTCTAATGAAAAACTGTTTTTT. It specifies CASNLRGSNEKLFF.

The chain couples TRBV4-2 to TRBJ2-1; possibly TRBD2 for D (6 bases). CDR3 length equals 15 residues. The V gene lost 1 base and the J gene lost 8 bases, with 15 bases spanning the gap. Per germline, CDR1 LGHNA and CDR2 YNFKEQ. This CDR3 reads CASSQGRDSADEQFF. The CDR3 DNA sequence: TGTGCCAGCAGCCAAGGGCGGGACTCAGCCGATGAGCAGTTCTTC.

This chain joins TRBV13 and TRBJ2-7, with 10 positions matching TRBD2. Unmatched junction bases numbered 12, after V lost 0 bases and J lost 4 bases. Germline assignment: CDR1 PRHDT and CDR2 FYEKMQ (reference sequence). The CDR3 loop spans 18 amino acids. CDR3 residues: CASSLGLSLAGVSYEQYF. CDR3 DNA sequence: TGTGCCAGCAGCTTAGGCCTAAGCCTAGCGGGAGTCTCATACGAGCAGTACTTC.

The CDR3 DNA follows: TGCGCCAGCAGCCAAGATCCGGAATGGAGGAGCTCCTACAATGAGCAGTTCTTC. Translated, it gives CASSQDPEWRSSYNEQFF. The rearrangement uses TRBV4-1 and TRBJ2-1; D perhaps matches TRBD2 (5 bases). The CDR3 extends over 18 amino acids. Germline V gene sequence: CDR1 MGHRA, CDR2 YSYEKL. V dropped 0 bases and J dropped 0 bases, with 15 bases sitting between them.

The V and J genes are TRBV28 and TRBJ2-4; 8 positions agree with TRBD1. The germline CDR1 and CDR2 sequences are MDHEN and SYDVKM. With 4 bases clipped from V and 3 bases from J, the junction kept 5 bases outside the gene matches. This CDR3 comprises 15 residues. In nucleotides, the CDR3 is TGTGCCAGCAGTTACGGACAGGGTGTCAAAAACATTCAGTACTTC. It codes for CASSYGQGVKNIQYF.

This chain links TRBV5-5 with TRBJ2-3, with D perhaps TRBD2 (5 bases). V lost 5 bases, J lost 1 base, and 11 bases lay in between. Germline CDR1 SGHKS, CDR2 YYEKEE (reference sequence). The CDR3 covers 14 residues. In nucleotides, the CDR3 is TGTGCCAGCAGGAGAGGGAGCGGCACAGATACGCAGTATTTT. It translates to CASRRGSGTDTQYF.

The chain couples TRBV5-5 to TRBJ2-6; TRBD2 matches 13 bases. The junction had 5 bases not matched to a gene; V was cut back by 2 bases and J by 0 bases. This CDR3 comprises 19 residues. In germline, CDR1 is SGHKS, CDR2 YYEKEE (reference sequence). CDR3 protein: CASSFILAGGGSGANVLTF. CDR3 in DNA: TGTGCCAGCAGCTTTATACTAGCGGGAGGGGGCTCTGGGGCCAACGTCCTGACTTTC.

The J gene is TRBJ2-2, the V gene TRBV19; 10 bases align to TRBD2. V trimming: 3 bases; J trimming: 3 bases; junction bases outside the gene matches: 4. This CDR3 has 16 amino acids. Germline values: CDR1 LNHDA, CDR2 SQIVND (reference sequence). For the CDR3, the DNA is TGTGCCAGTAGTATGGGTCTAGCGGGGGACACCGGGGAGCTGTTTTTT. Residues: CASSMGLAGDTGELFF.

The chain has TRBV24-1 and TRBJ2-3; D may be TRBD2 (6 bases). Trimming cost V 5 bases and J 2 bases, with 13 bases left between them. Germline CDR1 and CDR2: KGHDR and SFDVKD. This CDR3 has 15 amino acids. The CDR3 region has the DNA TGTGCCACCAGTGCTCTGGGGGGACCCACAGATACGCAGTATTTT. Translation gives CATSALGGPTDTQYF.

This sequence joins TRBV4-1 and TRBJ2-4; D is perhaps TRBD1 or TRBD2 (5 bases each). CDR3 length: 15 residues. With 4 bases removed from V and 2 bases from J, the gap between germline ends came to 12 bases. CDR1 and CDR2 (germline): MGHRA, YSYEKL. The CDR3, as DNA: TGCGCCAGCAGCCTCGTTGAGGGGCCCAAAAACATTCAGTACTTC. This gives the protein CASSLVEGPKNIQYF.

This sequence joins TRBV28 and TRBJ2-7, with 8 bases matching TRBD2. CDR1 MDHEN and CDR2 SYDVKM come from the germline V gene. V was clipped by 5 bases and J by 2 bases; unmatched bases: 20. The CDR3 contains 19 residues. The CDR3 coding sequence is TGTGCCAGCAGTGGTATCCGAAGACAAGGACTAGCCGATACCTACGAGCAGTACTTC. Its translation: CASSGIRRQGLADTYEQYF.

The V and J genes are TRBV30 and TRBJ1-1, with D perhaps TRBD1 (5 bases). Trimming removed 7 bases from V and 6 bases from J, with 15 bases in between. The CDR3 consists of 12 residues. Germline V gene lookup returns CDR1 GTSNPN and CDR2 SVGIG (reference sequence). The CDR3 here is CASSGGGPEAFF. DNA for the CDR3: TGTGCCTCTAGTGGGGGAGGTCCTGAAGCTTTCTTT.

This chain's CDR3 is CANWGSPSGNTIYF. The CDR3 DNA reads as TGTGCCAATTGGGGGTCCCCCTCTGGAAACACCATATATTTT. The chain recombines TRBV14 with TRBJ1-3; possibly TRBD1 for D (5 bases). From germline, CDR1 is SGHDN and CDR2 FVKESK. V lost 10 bases to trimming and J lost 0 bases, with 13 bases between them. This CDR3 comprises 14 residues.

The CDR3 here is CASRGQVTYTDTQYF. CDR3 sequence (DNA): TGTGCCAGCAGGGGACAGGTGACTTACACAGATACGCAGTATTTT. The V call is TRBV6-5, the J call TRBJ2-3; 8 nucleotides line up with TRBD1. This CDR3 region has 15 residues. V lost 6 bases and J lost 2; bases outside the gene matches: 7. Germline-derived CDR1 and CDR2 are MNHEY and SVGAGI.

The chain has TRBV2 and TRBJ2-1; 8 bases are a match to TRBD2. From germline, CDR1 is SNHLY and CDR2 FYNNEI. The CDR3 runs to 12 residues. V lost 7 bases and J lost 9; bases outside the gene matches: 5. Written as DNA, the CDR3 is TGTGCCAGCATGACTAGCGTCGCTGAGCAGTTCTTC. This gives the protein CASMTSVAEQFF.